This entry lists 29 T cell receptor beta chains sequenced from one sample in a study of control samples from healthy donors and cancer patients. Some clones are missing from TCRdb's copy, which holds only in-frame ones; the method was immunoSEQ multiplex PCR. The table has 200,000 to 250,000 clones, around 94% seen once; the top ten hold approximately 1.6%. Sequencing input: blood. The receptors shown here come from a middle-aged man in good health.

J is TRBJ2-7 and V is TRBV7-2, with 7 bases matching TRBD1. Germline loops: CDR1 SGHTA, CDR2 FQGNSA. The V gene end was trimmed by 5 bases and the J gene end by 5 bases; junction bases not matched to a gene: 3. There are 12 residues in the CDR3. Here the CDR3 reads CASSETGNEQYF. The CDR3 DNA reads TGTGCCAGCAGCGAGACAGGGAACGAGCAGTACTTC.

The chain couples TRBV18 to TRBJ1-2, with D maybe TRBD1 (6 bases). Deletions cut 6 bases from V and 1 base from J, with 27 bases between. The CDR3 is made up of 19 amino acids. CDR1 KGHSH and CDR2 LQKENI come from the germline V gene. The DNA for the CDR3 is TGTGCCAGCTCGGGCAATGACCGGGACATAAGGACCTATAACTATGGCTACACCTTC. Its translation is CASSGNDRDIRTYNYGYTF.

The chain joins TRBV5-1 to TRBJ2-2; weak D call: TRBD1 (6 bases). Between the trimmed V and J ends, which lost 4 bases and 1 base, there was a span of 8 bases. CDR1 is SGHRS, CDR2 YFSETQ, per germline. This CDR3 has 14 residues. This chain's CDR3 is CASSGGQNTGELFF. The CDR3 nucleotides are TGCGCCAGCAGCGGGGGACAGAACACCGGGGAGCTGTTTTTT.

This clone was recorded once. The rearrangement uses TRBV28 and TRBJ1-1; D not certain. This CDR3 region has 14 residues. V lost 3 bases, J lost 4 bases, and 12 bases lay in between. Per germline, CDR1 MDHEN and CDR2 SYDVKM. The CDR3 DNA follows: TGTGCCAGCAGTTTTGAGGGTCAAGCCACTGAAGCTTTCTTT. Translation gives CASSFEGQATEAFF.

This sequence joins TRBV11-3 and TRBJ1-1; TRBD1 might be the D (5 bases). V gave up 5 bases and J gave up 3 bases, with 10 bases separating them. CDR3 length: 13 residues. In germline, CDR1 is SGHNT, CDR2 YENEEA. CDR3 sequence: CASSLRGDTEAFF. CDR3 nucleotides: TGTGCCAGCAGCCTGCGGGGGGACACTGAAGCTTTCTTT.

Concerning this clone: Compared with germline, one end of the junction differs, possibly owing to a read error. In DNA, the CDR3 is TGTGCCAGTAGTGTGGGGGCAGACAACTCTGGCTACACCTTC. It yields the protein CASSVGADNSGYTF. The rearrangement links TRBV19 to TRBJ1-2, with D perhaps matching TRBD1 (6 bases). CDR1 is LNHDA, CDR2 SQIVND, per germline (reference sequence). CDR3 size: 14 residues.

The chain combines TRBV11-1 with TRBJ2-1; D ambiguous. CDR1 is SGHAT, CDR2 FQDESV, per germline (reference sequence). The CDR3 sequence is 13 residues long. Trimming stripped 6 bases from V and 0 bases from J, with 6 bases between. CDR3 DNA: TGTGCCAGCAGACAGATCTCCTACAATGAGCAGTTCTTC. Translated, it gives CASRQISYNEQFF.

The rearrangement links TRBV19 to TRBJ2-1; possible D gene TRBD2, 5 bases. Germline assignment: CDR1 LNHDA and CDR2 SQIVND (reference sequence). V dropped 3 bases and J dropped 7 bases, with 13 bases sitting between them. This CDR3 spans 14 amino acids. The CDR3 DNA follows: TGTGCCAGTAGTATTGGGAACACTAGGAATGAGCAGTTCTTC. It specifies CASSIGNTRNEQFF.

This clone was detected only once. The genes are TRBV6-6 and TRBJ1-6; 7 nucleotides align to TRBD1. This CDR3 contains 14 residues. Germline CDR1 is MNHNY and CDR2 is SVGAGI (reference sequence). The J segment lost 10 bases and the V segment lost 4 bases, leaving 7 bases of the junction unmatched. The CDR3 spells CASSSYRGSSPLHF. The CDR3 DNA sequence: TGTGCCAGCAGTTCATACAGGGGCTCATCACCCCTCCACTTT.

This sequence joins TRBV30 and TRBJ2-3; D unclear. Germline CDR1 GTSNPN, CDR2 SVGIG (reference sequence). Trimming removed 4 bases from V and 3 bases from J, with 17 bases in between. This CDR3 has 15 amino acids. This CDR3 is CAWISWNPMTDTQYF. CDR3 DNA: TGTGCCTGGATCTCGTGGAATCCCATGACAGATACGCAGTATTTT.

The chain uses TRBV4-1 and TRBJ1-6, with 7 nucleotides matching TRBD1. Germline-derived CDR1 and CDR2 are MGHRA and YSYEKL. Trimming cost V 3 bases and J 6 bases; bases outside gene matches: 5. This CDR3 has 15 residues. In DNA, the CDR3 is TGCGCCAGCAGCCATCGCGGACAGGTTAATTCACCCCTCCACTTT. Translation: CASSHRGQVNSPLHF.

To note about this clone: This CDR3 is also generated by other DNA sequences in the sample. CDR3 loop: CASSLGPSGNTIYF. DNA for the CDR3: TGCGCCAGCAGCTTGGGCCCCTCTGGAAACACCATATATTTT. The V call is TRBV5-1, the J call TRBJ1-3; D remains unclear. Per the germline V gene, CDR1 is SGHRS and CDR2 is YFSETQ. This CDR3 contains 14 residues. The germline V and J ends were trimmed by 0 bases and 0 bases, with 4 bases remaining between them.

This chain uses TRBV6-5 with TRBJ1-6; tentative D call: TRBD1 (6 bases). The CDR3 length is 15 residues. CDR1 MNHEY and CDR2 SVGAGI come from the germline V gene. Trimming shortened V by 6 bases and J by 2 bases, and 11 bases separated the two germline ends. The CDR3 protein is CASSQGQPYNSPLHF. DNA of the CDR3: TGTGCCAGCAGCCAAGGACAGCCCTATAATTCACCCCTCCACTTT.

The chain couples TRBV23-1 to TRBJ1-5; 9 bases fit TRBD1. TRBV23-1 is known as an ORF, though its function is uncertain. This CDR3 is built from 16 residues. J was trimmed by 6 bases and V by 3 bases; bases with no gene match: 9. CDR3 amino acids: CASSQQAGQGFQPQHF. The CDR3 region has the DNA TGCGCCAGCAGTCAGCAAGCGGGACAGGGATTTCAGCCCCAGCATTTT.

The rearrangement uses TRBV18 and TRBJ1-3, with 7 bases fitting TRBD1. This CDR3 region has 15 residues. Trimming cost V 3 bases and J 4 bases; bases outside gene matches: 6. Germline V gene data show CDR1 as KGHSH and CDR2 as LQKENI. CDR3 amino acids: CASSPLGQRGNTIYF. The DNA for the CDR3 is TGTGCCAGCTCACCCTTGGGACAGAGAGGAAACACCATATATTTT. Variable domain in full (rest from reference TRBV18 and TRBJ1-3): NAGVMQNPRHLVRRRGQEARLRCSPMKGHSHVYWYRQLPEEGLKFMVYLQKENIIDESGMPKERFSAEFPKEGPSILRIQQVVRGDSAAYFCASSPLGQRGNTIYFGEGSWLTVV.

This sequence joins TRBV7-3 and TRBJ2-1; D not resolved. Trimming removed 5 bases from V and 3 bases from J, with 14 bases in between. This CDR3 contains 15 residues. The germline V gene has CDR1 SGHTA and CDR2 FQGTGA. CDR3 amino acids: CASSPRAVSYNEQFF. CDR3 coding DNA: TGTGCCAGCAGCCCTCGGGCGGTTAGCTACAATGAGCAGTTCTTC.

DNA of the CDR3: TGTGCCAGCAGCCTCACCAGGGGGTCGGGAGGCTACACCTTC. This codes for CASSLTRGSGGYTF. V is TRBV6-5 and J is TRBJ1-2; 7 bases match TRBD1. The CDR3 loop spans 14 amino acids. The V segment lost 6 bases and the J segment 8 bases; nucleotides outside the gene matches: 12. CDR1 and CDR2 from the germline V gene are MNHEY and SVGAGI.

The chain carries TRBV7-9 and TRBJ1-5; D is undetermined. V lost 2 bases and J 0 bases, leaving 11 bases between the germline ends. CDR3 size: 16 residues. Germline assignment: CDR1 SEHNR and CDR2 FQNEAQ (reference sequence). CDR3 nucleotide sequence: TGTGCCAGCAGCTTAAGTTGGGGAAATAGCAATCAGCCCCAGCATTTT. It translates to CASSLSWGNSNQPQHF.

V is TRBV5-1 and J is TRBJ1-4; no clear D gene. CDR3 size: 14 residues. In germline, CDR1 is SGHRS, CDR2 YFSETQ. Trimming left V 0 bases short and J 8 bases short, with 11 bases between. The CDR3 bases are TGCGCCAGCAGCTTGGGACTGTCGGCCGAAAAACTGTTTTTT. Protein: CASSLGLSAEKLFF.

The chain recombines TRBV5-5 with TRBJ2-7; 7 bases map to TRBD1. This CDR3 has 15 residues. Germline CDR1 is SGHKS and CDR2 is YYEKEE (reference sequence). CDR3: CVSSEGAGQSYEQYV. The CDR3 DNA reads as TGTGTCAGCAGTGAGGGGGCAGGGCAATCCTACGAGCAGTACGTC.

The CDR3 DNA follows: TGTGCCAGCAGCTTAGTACAGAACACTGAAGCTTTCTTT. This encodes CASSLVQNTEAFF. The chain employs TRBV11-2 and TRBJ1-1, with D unresolved. Germline V gene sequence: CDR1 SGHAT, CDR2 FQNNGV. V was cut by 1 base and J by 1 base, with 4 bases left in between. CDR3 length: 13 amino acids.

This rearrangement joins TRBV3-1 (or the pseudogene TRBV3-2) to TRBJ1-4; 7 bases align to TRBD1. The CDR3 is 17 residues long. Germline loops: CDR1 LGHDT, CDR2 YNNKEL (reference sequence). The V and J ends lost 1 base and 4 bases, in that order; junction bases with no gene match: 9. The CDR3 spells CASSQVNPGQDNEKLFF. The CDR3 DNA is TGTGCCAGCAGCCAAGTAAACCCAGGACAGGATAATGAAAAACTGTTTTTT.

This sequence joins TRBV5-1 and TRBJ2-1; 7 nucleotides line up with TRBD1. Trimming cost V 4 bases and J 4 bases; bases outside gene matches: 5. There are 14 residues in the CDR3. Germline assignment: CDR1 SGHRS and CDR2 YFSETQ. This CDR3 is CASSPGTAYNEQFF. The DNA for the CDR3 is TGCGCCAGCAGCCCGGGGACAGCGTACAATGAGCAGTTCTTC. The variable domain in full, completed from reference TRBV5-1 and TRBJ2-1, reads KAGVTQTPRYLIKTRGQQVTLSCSPISGHRSVSWYQQTPGQGLQFLFEYFSETQRNKGNFPGRFSGRQFSNSRSEMNVSTLELGDSALYLCASSPGTAYNEQFFGPGTRLTVL.

The chain carries TRBV13 and TRBJ1-2, with D tentatively TRBD1 (6 bases). Trimming stripped 5 bases from V and 4 bases from J, with 14 bases between. Germline values: CDR1 PRHDT, CDR2 FYEKMQ (reference sequence). This CDR3 has 14 amino acids. For the CDR3, the DNA is TGTGCCAGCAGCCCGAACAGGGAATCCTATGGCTACACCTTC. Translation: CASSPNRESYGYTF.

The V call is TRBV6-2 or TRBV6-3, the J call TRBJ2-5; possibly TRBD1 for D (6 bases). Trimming cost V 4 bases and J 7 bases, with 13 bases left between them. Germline CDR1 MNHEY, CDR2 SVGEGT. The CDR3 is made up of 13 amino acids. This CDR3 is CASSSWDTSTQYF. The CDR3 nucleotides are TGTGCCAGCAGTTCCTGGGACACCTCGACCCAGTACTTC.

The chain is built from TRBV7-3 and TRBJ2-7, with D possibly matching TRBD1 (6 bases). V was shortened by 5 bases and J by 3 bases, with 11 bases between the two germline ends. CDR1 and CDR2 (germline): SGHTA, FQGTGA. The CDR3 is 13 amino acids. The CDR3 bases are TGTGCCAGCAGCGGGGGACAAGGCTACGAGCAGTACTTC. It yields the protein CASSGGQGYEQYF.

The V gene is TRBV6-4, the J gene TRBJ1-1; D is unresolved. Germline V gene data show CDR1 as MRHNA and CDR2 as SNTAGT. The V and J ends lost 4 bases and 1 base respectively, with 7 bases between them. The length of the CDR3 is 13 residues. CDR3 in amino acids: CASSAQENTEAFF. CDR3 DNA: TGTGCCAGCAGTGCCCAGGAGAACACTGAAGCTTTCTTT.

The chain recombines TRBV18 with TRBJ1-6; the match to TRBD1 covers 9 bases. This CDR3 spans 18 amino acids. Germline V gene sequence: CDR1 KGHSH, CDR2 LQKENI. Trimming cost V 3 bases and J 5 bases; bases outside gene matches: 11. CDR3 DNA: TGTGCCAGCTCACCCTTTACAGGGGGCTCCACAAATAATTCACCCCTCCACTTT. As protein: CASSPFTGGSTNNSPLHF.

J is TRBJ2-3 and V is TRBV20-1, with D perhaps TRBD2 (6 bases). The CDR3 is made up of 10 amino acids. V was clipped by 7 bases and J by 4 bases, with 6 bases between them. Looked up from germline, CDR1 is DFQATT and CDR2 is SNEGSKA (reference sequence). For the CDR3, the DNA is TGCAGTGGGGGGGCAGATACGCAGTATTTT. It yields the protein CSGGADTQYF.